The next 5 T cell receptor beta chains were all read from a single sample in a study of T cells expressing NK-cell markers. For each CDR3 protein, TCRdb gives one entry from its re-call of the 5' RACE reads, without DNA. This sample contains almost 450,000 distinct CDR3 sequences. The sequenced sample consisted of blood T cells: a sorted CD56 or NKG2C T cell subset, CD4+ or CD8+ T cells, or bulk PBMC T cells (not recorded which). The receptors were gathered from a woman between 18 and 70 years old in good health.

The chain joins TRBV7-9 to TRBJ2-1. The CDR3 covers 13 residues. The germline V gene encodes CDR1 SEHNR and CDR2 FQNEAQ (reference sequence). This chain's CDR3 is CASSSKLPWEQFF.

The chain combines TRBV11-3 with TRBJ2-7; TCRdb's D gene call, TRBD1, goes unchecked for lack of DNA. CDR1 and CDR2 (germline): SGHNT, YENEEA. CDR3 size: 15 residues. The CDR3 spells CASSPPGASHYEQYF.

The rearrangement joins TRBV20-1 to TRBJ2-5; the TCRdb call, TRBD2, lacks DNA for checking. The CDR3 contains 13 residues. CDR1 DFQATT and CDR2 SNEGSKA come from the germline V gene (reference sequence). The CDR3 region is CSARRGAQETQYF.

The chain has TRBV2 and TRBJ2-1; the TCRdb D gene call, TRBD2, has no DNA to confirm it. CDR3 length: 16 amino acids. Germline V lookup: CDR1 SNHLY, CDR2 FYNNEI. The CDR3 reads CASSPRGLAVYNEQFF.

V usage is TRBV20-1 and J usage is TRBJ2-1; lacking DNA, the TRBD2 call made by TCRdb goes unchecked. CDR3 length: 12 residues. Germline V CDR1 and CDR2: DFQATT, SNEGSKA (reference sequence). The CDR3 is CSARSPSSEKFF.